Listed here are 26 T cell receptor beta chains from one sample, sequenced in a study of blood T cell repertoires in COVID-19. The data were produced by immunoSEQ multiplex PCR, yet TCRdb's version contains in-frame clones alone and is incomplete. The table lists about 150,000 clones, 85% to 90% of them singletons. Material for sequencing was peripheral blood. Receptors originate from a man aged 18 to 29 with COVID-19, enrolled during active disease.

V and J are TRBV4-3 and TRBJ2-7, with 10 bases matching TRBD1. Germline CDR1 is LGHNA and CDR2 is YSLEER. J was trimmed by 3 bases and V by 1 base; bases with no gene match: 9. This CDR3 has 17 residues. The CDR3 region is CASSQVRLGQGFYEQYF. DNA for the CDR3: TGCGCCAGCAGCCAAGTACGCTTGGGACAGGGGTTCTACGAGCAGTACTTC.

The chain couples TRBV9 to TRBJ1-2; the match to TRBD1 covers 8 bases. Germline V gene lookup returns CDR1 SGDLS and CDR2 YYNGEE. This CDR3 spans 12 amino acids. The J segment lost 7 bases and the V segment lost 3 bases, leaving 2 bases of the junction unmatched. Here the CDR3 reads CASSGTGPGYTF. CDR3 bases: TGTGCCAGCAGCGGGACAGGGCCTGGCTACACCTTC.

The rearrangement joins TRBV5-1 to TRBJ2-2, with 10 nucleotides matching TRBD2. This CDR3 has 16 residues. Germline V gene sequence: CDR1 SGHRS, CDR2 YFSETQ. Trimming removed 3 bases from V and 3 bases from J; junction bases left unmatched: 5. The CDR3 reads CASSSPTSGYTGELFF. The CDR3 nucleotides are TGCGCCAGCAGCTCTCCGACTAGCGGGTACACCGGGGAGCTGTTTTTT.

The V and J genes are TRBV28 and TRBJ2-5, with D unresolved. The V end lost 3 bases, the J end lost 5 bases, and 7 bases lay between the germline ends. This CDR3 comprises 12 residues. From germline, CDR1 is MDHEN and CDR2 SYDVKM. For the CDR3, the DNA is TGTGCCAGCAGTTTTGAGTGGGAGACCCAGTACTTC. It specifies CASSFEWETQYF.

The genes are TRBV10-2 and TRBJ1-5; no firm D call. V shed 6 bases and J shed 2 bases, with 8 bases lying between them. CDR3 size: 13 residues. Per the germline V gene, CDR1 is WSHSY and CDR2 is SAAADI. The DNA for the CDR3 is TGCGCCAGCAGAAACACCGGCAATCAGCCCCAGCATTTT. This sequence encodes CASRNTGNQPQHF.

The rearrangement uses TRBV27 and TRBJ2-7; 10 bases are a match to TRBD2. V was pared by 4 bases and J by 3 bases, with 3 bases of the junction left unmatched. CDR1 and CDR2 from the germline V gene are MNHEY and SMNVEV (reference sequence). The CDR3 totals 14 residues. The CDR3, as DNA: TGTGCCAGCAGTTCATGGACTAGCGGCTACGAGCAGTACTTC. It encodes CASSSWTSGYEQYF.

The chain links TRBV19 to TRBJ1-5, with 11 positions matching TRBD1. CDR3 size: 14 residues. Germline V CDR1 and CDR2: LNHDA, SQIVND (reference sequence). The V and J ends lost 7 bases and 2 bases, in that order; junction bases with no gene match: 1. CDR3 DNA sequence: TGTGCCAGTAAGGGACAGGGGGGCAATCAGCCCCAGCATTTT. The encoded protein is CASKGQGGNQPQHF.

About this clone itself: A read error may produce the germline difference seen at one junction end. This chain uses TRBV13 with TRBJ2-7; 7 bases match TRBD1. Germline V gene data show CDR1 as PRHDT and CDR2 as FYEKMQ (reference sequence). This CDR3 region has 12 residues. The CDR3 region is CASSSRTGVSIF. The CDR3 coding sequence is TGTGCCAGCAGCTCGAGGACAGGAGTGTCGATCTTC.

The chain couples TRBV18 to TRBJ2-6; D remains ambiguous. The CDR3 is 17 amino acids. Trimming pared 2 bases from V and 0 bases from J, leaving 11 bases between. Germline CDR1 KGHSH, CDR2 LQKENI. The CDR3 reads CASSPISGNSGANVLTF. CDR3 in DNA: TGTGCCAGCTCACCAATCTCAGGCAACTCTGGGGCCAACGTCCTGACTTTC.

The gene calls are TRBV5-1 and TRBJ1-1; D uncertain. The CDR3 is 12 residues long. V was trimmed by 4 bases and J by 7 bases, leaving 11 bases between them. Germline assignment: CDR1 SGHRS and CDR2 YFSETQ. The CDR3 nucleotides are TGCGCCAGCAGCCCGGGGAGGGATGAAGCTTTCTTT. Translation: CASSPGRDEAFF. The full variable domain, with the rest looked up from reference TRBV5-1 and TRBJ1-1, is KAGVTQTPRYLIKTRGQQVTLSCSPISGHRSVSWYQQTPGQGLQFLFEYFSETQRNKGNFPGRFSGRQFSNSRSEMNVSTLELGDSALYLCASSPGRDEAFFGQGTRLTVV.

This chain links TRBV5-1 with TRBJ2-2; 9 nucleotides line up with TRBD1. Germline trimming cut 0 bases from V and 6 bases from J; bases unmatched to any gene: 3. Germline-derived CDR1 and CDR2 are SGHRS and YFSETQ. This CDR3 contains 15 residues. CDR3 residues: CASSLGTGVSGELFF. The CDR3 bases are TGCGCCAGCAGCTTGGGGACAGGGGTGTCCGGGGAGCTGTTTTTT.

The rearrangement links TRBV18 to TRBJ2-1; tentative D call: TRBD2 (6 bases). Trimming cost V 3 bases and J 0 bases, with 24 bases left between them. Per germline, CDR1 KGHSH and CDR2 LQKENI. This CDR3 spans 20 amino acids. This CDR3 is CASSPRGRGTSGISYNEQFF. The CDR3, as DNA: TGTGCCAGCTCACCTAGGGGACGGGGGACGAGTGGGATCTCCTACAATGAGCAGTTCTTC. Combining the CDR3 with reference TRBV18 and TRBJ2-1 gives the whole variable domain NAGVMQNPRHLVRRRGQEARLRCSPMKGHSHVYWYRQLPEEGLKFMVYLQKENIIDESGMPKERFSAEFPKEGPSILRIQQVVRGDSAAYFCASSPRGRGTSGISYNEQFFGPGTRLTVL.

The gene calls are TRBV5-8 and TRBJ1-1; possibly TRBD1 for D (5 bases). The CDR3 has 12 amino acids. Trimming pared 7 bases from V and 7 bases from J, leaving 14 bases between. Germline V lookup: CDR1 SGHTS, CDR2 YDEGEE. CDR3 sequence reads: CASGPVGLEAFF. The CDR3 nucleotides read TGTGCCAGCGGCCCGGTGGGGCTTGAAGCTTTCTTT. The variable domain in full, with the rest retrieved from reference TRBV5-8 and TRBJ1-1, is EAGVTQSPTHLIKTRGQQATLRCSPISGHTSVYWYQQALGLGLQFLLWYDEGEERNRGNFPPRFSGRQFPNYSSELNVNALELEDSALYLCASGPVGLEAFFGQGTRLTVV.

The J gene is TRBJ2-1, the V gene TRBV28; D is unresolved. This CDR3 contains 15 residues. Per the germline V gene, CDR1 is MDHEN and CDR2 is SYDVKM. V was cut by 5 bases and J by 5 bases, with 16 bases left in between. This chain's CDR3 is CASSPNSTPHNEQFF. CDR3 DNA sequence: TGTGCCAGCAGTCCGAACTCGACTCCTCACAATGAGCAGTTCTTC.

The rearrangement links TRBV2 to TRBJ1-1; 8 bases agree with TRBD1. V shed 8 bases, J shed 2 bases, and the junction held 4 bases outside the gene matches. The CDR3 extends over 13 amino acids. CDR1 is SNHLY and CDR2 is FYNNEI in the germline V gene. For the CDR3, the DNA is TGTGCCAGCCCGGGACAGGTTAACACTGAAGCTTTCTTT. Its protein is CASPGQVNTEAFF.

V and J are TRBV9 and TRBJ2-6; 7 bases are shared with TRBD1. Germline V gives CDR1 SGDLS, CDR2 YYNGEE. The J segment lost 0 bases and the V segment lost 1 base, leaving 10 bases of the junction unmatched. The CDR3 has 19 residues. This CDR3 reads CASSVQPGTAYSGANVLTF. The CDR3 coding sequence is TGTGCCAGCAGCGTACAACCCGGGACAGCCTACTCTGGGGCCAACGTCCTGACTTTC.

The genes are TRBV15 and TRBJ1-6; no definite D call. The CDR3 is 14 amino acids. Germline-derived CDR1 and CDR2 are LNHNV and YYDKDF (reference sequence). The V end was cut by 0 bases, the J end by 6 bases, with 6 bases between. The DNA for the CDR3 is TGTGCCACCAGCAGAGATAGCGGTAATTCACCCCTCCACTTT. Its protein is CATSRDSGNSPLHF.

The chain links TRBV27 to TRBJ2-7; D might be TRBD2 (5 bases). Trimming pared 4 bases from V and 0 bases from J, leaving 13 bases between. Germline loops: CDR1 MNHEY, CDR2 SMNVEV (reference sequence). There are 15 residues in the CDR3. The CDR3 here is CASSSSLAGSYEQYF. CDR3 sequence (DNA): TGTGCCAGCAGTTCGTCACTGGCGGGCTCCTACGAGCAGTACTTC.

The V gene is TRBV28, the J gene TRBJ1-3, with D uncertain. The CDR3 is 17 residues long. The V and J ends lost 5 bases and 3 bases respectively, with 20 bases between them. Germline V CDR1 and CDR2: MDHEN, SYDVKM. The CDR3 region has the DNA TGTGCCAGCAGTATCTTTCTAGAGGTTTCTTTTGGAAACACCATATATTTT. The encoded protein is CASSIFLEVSFGNTIYF.

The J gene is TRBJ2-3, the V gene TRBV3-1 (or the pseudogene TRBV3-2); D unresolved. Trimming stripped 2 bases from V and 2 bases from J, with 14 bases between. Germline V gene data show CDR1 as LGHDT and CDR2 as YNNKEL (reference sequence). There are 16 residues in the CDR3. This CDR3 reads CASSQYHSTNTDTQYF. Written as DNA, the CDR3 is TGTGCCAGCAGCCAATATCACTCAACGAACACAGATACGCAGTATTTT.

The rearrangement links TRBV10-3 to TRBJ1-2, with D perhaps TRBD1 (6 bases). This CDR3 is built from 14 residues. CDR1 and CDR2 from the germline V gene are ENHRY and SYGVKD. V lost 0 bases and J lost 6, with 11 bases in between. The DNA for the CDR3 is TGTGCCATCAGTGAGTCGACAGGCCTCGATGGCTACACCTTC. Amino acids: CAISESTGLDGYTF.

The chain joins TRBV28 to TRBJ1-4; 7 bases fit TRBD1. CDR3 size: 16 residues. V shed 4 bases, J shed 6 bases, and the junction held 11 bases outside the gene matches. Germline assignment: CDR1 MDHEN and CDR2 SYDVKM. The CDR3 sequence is CASSSPLTGLDEKLFF. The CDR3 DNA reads TGTGCCAGCAGTTCTCCACTGACAGGGCTGGATGAAAAACTGTTTTTT.

The DNA for the CDR3 is TGTGCCAGCAGAAATATCGACAACTACGAGCAGTACTTC. Its translation: CASRNIDNYEQYF. V is TRBV7-9 and J is TRBJ2-7; the D is unclear. The germline CDR1 and CDR2 sequences are SEHNR and FQNEAQ (reference sequence). V lost 6 bases to trimming and J lost 3 bases, with 12 bases between them. The CDR3 extends over 13 amino acids.

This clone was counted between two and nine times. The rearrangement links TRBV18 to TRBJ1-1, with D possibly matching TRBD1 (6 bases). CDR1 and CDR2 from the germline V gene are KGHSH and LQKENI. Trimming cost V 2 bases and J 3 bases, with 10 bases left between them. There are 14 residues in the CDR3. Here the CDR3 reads CASSPGGGHTEAFF. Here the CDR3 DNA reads TGTGCCAGCTCACCAGGGGGCGGACACACTGAAGCTTTCTTT.

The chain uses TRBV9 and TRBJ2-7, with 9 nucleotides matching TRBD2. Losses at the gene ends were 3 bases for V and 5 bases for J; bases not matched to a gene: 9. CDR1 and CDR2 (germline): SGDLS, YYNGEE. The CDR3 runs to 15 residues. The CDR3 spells CASSATSSGNDEQYF. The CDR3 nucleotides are TGTGCCAGCAGCGCCACCTCTAGCGGGAACGACGAGCAGTACTTC.

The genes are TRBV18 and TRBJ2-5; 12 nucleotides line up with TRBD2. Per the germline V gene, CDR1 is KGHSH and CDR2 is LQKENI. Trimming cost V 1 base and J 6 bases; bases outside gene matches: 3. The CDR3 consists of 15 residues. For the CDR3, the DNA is TGTGCCAGCTCACCACTTACTAGCGGGAGGAAGACCCAGTACTTC. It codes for CASSPLTSGRKTQYF.